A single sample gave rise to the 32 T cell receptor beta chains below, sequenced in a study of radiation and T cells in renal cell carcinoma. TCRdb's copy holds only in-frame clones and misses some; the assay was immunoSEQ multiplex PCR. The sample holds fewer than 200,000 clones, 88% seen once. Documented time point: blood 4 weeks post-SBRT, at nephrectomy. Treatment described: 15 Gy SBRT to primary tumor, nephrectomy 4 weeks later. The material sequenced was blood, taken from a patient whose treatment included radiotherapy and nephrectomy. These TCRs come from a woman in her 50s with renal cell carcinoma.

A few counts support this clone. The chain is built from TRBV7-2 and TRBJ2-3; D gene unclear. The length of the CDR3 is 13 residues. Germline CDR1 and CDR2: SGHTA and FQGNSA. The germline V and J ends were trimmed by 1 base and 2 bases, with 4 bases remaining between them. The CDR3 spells CASSLEFTDTQYF. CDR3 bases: TGTGCCAGCAGCTTAGAGTTCACAGATACGCAGTATTTT.

The CDR3 nucleotides read TGTGCCAGCGCAACGGGACAGGCGTACGAGCAGTACTTC. It specifies CASATGQAYEQYF. The gene calls are TRBV2 and TRBJ2-7, with 8 nucleotides matching TRBD1. The length of the CDR3 is 13 residues. Trimming at V came to 8 bases and at J to 4 bases, leaving 7 bases not matched to a gene. Germline assignment: CDR1 SNHLY and CDR2 FYNNEI.

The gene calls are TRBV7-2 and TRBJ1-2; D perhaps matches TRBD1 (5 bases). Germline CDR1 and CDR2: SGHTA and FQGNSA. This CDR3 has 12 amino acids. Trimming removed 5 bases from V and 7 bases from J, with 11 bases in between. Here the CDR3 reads CASSTTVFGYTF. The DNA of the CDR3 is TGTGCCAGCAGCACGACAGTTTTTGGCTACACCTTC.

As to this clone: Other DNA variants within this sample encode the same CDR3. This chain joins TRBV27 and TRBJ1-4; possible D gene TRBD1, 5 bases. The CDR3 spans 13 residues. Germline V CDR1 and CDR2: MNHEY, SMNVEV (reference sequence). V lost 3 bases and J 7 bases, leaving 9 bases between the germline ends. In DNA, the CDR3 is TGTGCCAGCAGTTTCTCAGGGTTTGAAAAACTGTTTTTT. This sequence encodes CASSFSGFEKLFF.

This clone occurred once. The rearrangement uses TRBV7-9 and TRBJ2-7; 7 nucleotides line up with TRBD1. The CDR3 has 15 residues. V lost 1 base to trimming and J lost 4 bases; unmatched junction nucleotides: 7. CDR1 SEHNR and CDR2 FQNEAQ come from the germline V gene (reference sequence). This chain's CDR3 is CASSLGGTEEYEQYF. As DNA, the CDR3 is TGTGCCAGCAGCTTAGGTGGGACAGAAGAGTACGAGCAGTACTTC.

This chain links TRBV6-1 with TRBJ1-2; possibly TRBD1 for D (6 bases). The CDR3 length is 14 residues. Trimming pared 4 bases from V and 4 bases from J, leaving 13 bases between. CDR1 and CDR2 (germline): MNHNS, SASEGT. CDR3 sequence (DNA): TGTGCCAGCAGTGGCGGGGGCTCCGGCTATGGCTACACCTTC. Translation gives CASSGGGSGYGYTF.

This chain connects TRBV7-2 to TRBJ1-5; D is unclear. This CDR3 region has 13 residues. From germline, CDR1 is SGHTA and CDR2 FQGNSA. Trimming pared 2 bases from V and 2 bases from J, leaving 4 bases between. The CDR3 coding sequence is TGTGCCAGCAGCTTATGGGGCAATCAGCCCCAGCATTTT. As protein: CASSLWGNQPQHF.

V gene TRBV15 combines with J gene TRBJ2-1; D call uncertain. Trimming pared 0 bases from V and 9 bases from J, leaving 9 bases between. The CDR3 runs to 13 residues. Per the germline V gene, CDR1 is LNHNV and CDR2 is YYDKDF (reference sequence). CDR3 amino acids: CATSRDQWGEQFF. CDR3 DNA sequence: TGTGCCACCAGCAGAGATCAGTGGGGTGAGCAGTTCTTC. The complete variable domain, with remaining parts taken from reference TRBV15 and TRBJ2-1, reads DAMVIQNPRYQVTQFGKPVTLSCSQTLNHNVMYWYQQKSSQAPKLLFHYYDKDFNNEADTPDNFQSRRPNTSFCFLDIRSPGLGDTAMYLCATSRDQWGEQFFGPGTRLTVL.

CDR3 DNA: TGTGCCAGCAGTGTAATTTCGGGGGGCTTCGGCAATCAGCCCCAGCATTTT. It is translated as CASSVISGGFGNQPQHF. This chain links TRBV6-1 with TRBJ1-5; D perhaps matches TRBD1 (6 bases). Trimming shortened V by 4 bases and J by 2 bases, and 18 bases separated the two germline ends. Germline CDR1 is MNHNS and CDR2 is SASEGT. The CDR3 runs 17 residues.

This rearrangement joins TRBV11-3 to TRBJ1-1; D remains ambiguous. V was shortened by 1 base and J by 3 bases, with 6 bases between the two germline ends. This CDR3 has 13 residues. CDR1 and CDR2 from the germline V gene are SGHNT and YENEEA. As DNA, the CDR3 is TGTGCCAGCAGCTTAGGTCCGCACACTGAAGCTTTCTTT. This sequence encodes CASSLGPHTEAFF.

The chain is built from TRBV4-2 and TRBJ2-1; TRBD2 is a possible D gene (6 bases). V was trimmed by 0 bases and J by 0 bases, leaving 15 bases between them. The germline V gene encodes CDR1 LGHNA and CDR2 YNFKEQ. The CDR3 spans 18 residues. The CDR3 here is CASSQDGSGPTSYNEQFF. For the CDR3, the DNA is TGTGCCAGCAGCCAAGATGGCAGCGGGCCCACCTCCTACAATGAGCAGTTCTTC.

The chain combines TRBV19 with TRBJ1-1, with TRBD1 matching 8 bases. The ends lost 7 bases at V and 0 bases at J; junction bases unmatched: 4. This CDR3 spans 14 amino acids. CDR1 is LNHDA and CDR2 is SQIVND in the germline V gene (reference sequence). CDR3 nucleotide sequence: TGTGCCAGTAACTGGACAGGGATGAACACTGAAGCTTTCTTT. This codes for CASNWTGMNTEAFF. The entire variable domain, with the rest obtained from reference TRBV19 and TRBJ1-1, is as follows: DGGITQSPKYLFRKEGQNVTLSCEQNLNHDAMYWYRQDPGQGLRLIYYSQIVNDFQKGDIAEGYSVSREKKESFPLTVTSAQKNPTAFYLCASNWTGMNTEAFFGQGTRLTVV.

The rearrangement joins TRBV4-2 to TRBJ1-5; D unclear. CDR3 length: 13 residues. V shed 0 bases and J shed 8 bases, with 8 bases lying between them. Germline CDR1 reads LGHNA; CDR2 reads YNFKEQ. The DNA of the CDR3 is TGTGCCAGCAGCCAAGATTTGAATGAGCCCCAGCATTTT. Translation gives CASSQDLNEPQHF.

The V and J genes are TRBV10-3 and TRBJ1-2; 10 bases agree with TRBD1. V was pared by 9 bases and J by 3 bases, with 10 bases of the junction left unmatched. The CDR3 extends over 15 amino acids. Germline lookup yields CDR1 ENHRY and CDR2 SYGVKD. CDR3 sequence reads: CAIRTSTGGDYGYTF. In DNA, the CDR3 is TGTGCCATTCGGACCTCGACAGGGGGCGACTATGGCTACACCTTC.

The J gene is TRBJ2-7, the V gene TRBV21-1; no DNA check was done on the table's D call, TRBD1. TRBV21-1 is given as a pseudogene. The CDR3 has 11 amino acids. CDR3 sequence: CASSAGNEQYF. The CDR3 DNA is TGTGCCAGCAGCGCAGGGAACGAGCAGTACTTC.

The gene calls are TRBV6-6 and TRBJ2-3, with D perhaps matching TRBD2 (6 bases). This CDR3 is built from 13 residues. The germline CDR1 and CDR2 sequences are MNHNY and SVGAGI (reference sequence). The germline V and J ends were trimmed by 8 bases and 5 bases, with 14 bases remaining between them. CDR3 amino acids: CASEITAGDTQYF. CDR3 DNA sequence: TGTGCCAGCGAAATTACAGCGGGAGATACGCAGTATTTT.

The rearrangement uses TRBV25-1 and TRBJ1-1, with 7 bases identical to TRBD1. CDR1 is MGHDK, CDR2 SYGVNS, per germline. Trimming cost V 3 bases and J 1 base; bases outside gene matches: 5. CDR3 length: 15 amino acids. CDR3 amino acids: CASSEHRGGNTEAFF. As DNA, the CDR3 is TGTGCCAGCAGTGAGCACAGGGGAGGGAACACTGAAGCTTTCTTT.

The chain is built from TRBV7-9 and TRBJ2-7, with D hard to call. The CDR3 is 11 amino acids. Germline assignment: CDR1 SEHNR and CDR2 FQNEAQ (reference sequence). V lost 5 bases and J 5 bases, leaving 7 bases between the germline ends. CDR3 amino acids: CASSVFHEQYF. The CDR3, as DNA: TGTGCCAGCAGCGTATTCCACGAGCAGTACTTC.

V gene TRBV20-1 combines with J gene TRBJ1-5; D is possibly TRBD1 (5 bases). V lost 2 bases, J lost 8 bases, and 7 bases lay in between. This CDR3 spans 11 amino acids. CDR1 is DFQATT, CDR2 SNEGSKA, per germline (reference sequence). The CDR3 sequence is CSARKGEPQHF. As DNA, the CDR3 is TGCAGTGCTAGAAAAGGGGAGCCCCAGCATTTT.

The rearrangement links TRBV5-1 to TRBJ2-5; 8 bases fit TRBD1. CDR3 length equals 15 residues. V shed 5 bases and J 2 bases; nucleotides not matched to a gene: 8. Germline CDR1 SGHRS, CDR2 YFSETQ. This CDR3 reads CASSIGQGVQETQYF. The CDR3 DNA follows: TGCGCCAGCAGTATTGGACAGGGAGTACAAGAGACCCAGTACTTC.

The DNA for the CDR3 is TGTGCCTGGAAAACCGGGGTCTCCTACAATGAGCAGTTCTTC. This encodes CAWKTGVSYNEQFF. The J gene is TRBJ2-1, the V gene TRBV30, with a tentative D call TRBD2 (5 bases). This CDR3 spans 14 amino acids. CDR1 is GTSNPN and CDR2 is SVGIG in the germline V gene (reference sequence). V was shortened by 4 bases and J by 0 bases, with 10 bases between the two germline ends.

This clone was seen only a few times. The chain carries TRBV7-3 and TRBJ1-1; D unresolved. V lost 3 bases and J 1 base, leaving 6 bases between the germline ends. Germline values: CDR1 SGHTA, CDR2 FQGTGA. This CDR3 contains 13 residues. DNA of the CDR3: TGTGCCAGCAGCTTGTTCAAGAACACTGAAGCTTTCTTT. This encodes CASSLFKNTEAFF.

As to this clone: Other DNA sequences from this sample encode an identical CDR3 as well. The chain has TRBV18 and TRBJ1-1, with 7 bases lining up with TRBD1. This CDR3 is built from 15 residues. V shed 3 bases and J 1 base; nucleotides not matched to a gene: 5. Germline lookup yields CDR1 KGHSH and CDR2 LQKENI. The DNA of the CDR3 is TGTGCCAGCTCACCCAGGACAGGCGAGAACACTGAAGCTTTCTTT. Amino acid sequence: CASSPRTGENTEAFF. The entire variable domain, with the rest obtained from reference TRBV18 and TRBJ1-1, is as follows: NAGVMQNPRHLVRRRGQEARLRCSPMKGHSHVYWYRQLPEEGLKFMVYLQKENIIDESGMPKERFSAEFPKEGPSILRIQQVVRGDSAAYFCASSPRTGENTEAFFGQGTRLTVV.

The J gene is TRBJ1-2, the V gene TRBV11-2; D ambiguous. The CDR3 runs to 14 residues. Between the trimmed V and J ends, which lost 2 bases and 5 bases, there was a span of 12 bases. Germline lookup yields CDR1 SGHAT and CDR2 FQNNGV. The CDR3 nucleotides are TGTGCCAGCAGCTTAAGGGTAGCTGGGTATGGCTACACCTTC. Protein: CASSLRVAGYGYTF.

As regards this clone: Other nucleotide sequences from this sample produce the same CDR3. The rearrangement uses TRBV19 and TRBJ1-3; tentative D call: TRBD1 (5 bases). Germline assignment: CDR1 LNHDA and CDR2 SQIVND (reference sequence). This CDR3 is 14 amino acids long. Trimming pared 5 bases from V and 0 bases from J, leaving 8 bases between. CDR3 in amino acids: CASSSGGSGNTIYF. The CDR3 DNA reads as TGTGCCAGTAGTTCGGGGGGCTCTGGAAACACCATATATTTT.

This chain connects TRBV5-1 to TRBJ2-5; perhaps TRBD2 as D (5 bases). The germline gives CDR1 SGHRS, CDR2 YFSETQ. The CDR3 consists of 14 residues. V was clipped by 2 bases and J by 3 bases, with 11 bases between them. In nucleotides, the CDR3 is TGCGCCAGCAGCTTTAATCGGGGTAAAGAGACCCAGTACTTC. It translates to CASSFNRGKETQYF.

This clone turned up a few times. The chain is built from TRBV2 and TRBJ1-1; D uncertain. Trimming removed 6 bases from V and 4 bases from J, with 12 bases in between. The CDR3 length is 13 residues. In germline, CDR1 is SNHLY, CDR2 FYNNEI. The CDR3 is CASSRIQATEAFF. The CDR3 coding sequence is TGTGCCAGCAGCCGCATCCAGGCCACTGAAGCTTTCTTT.

The CDR3 spells CASRRSADTQYF. The DNA for the CDR3 is TGTGCCAGCAGGAGAAGCGCAGATACGCAGTATTTT. The chain has TRBV28 and TRBJ2-3; D gene ambiguous. Germline V gene sequence: CDR1 MDHEN, CDR2 SYDVKM. Trimming left V 6 bases short and J 4 bases short, with 8 bases between. The CDR3 spans 12 residues.

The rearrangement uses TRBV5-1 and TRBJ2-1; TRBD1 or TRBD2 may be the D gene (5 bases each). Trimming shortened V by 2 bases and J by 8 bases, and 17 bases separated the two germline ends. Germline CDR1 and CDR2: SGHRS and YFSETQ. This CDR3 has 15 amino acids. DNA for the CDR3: TGCGCCAGCAGCTTCACCGGGACGCTGGGAGATGAGCAGTTCTTC. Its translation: CASSFTGTLGDEQFF.

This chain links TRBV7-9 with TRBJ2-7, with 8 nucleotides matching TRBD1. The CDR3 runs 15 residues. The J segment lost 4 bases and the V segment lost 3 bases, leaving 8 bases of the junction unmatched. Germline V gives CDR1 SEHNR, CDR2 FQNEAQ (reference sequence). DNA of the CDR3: TGTGCCAGCAGCTTGAAGACAGGGGCGGGGTACGAGCAGTACTTC. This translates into CASSLKTGAGYEQYF.

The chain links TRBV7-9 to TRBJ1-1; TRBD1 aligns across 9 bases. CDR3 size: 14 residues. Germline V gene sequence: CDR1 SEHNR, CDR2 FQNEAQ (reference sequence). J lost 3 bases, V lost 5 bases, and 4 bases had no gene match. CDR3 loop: CASSRTGDDTEAFF. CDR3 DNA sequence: TGTGCCAGCAGCCGGACAGGGGACGACACTGAAGCTTTCTTT.

The CDR3 is CASSESPGANVLTF. The CDR3 bases are TGTGCCAGTAGTGAAAGTCCTGGGGCCAACGTCCTGACTTTC. This chain links TRBV19 with TRBJ2-6; D unclear. This CDR3 contains 14 residues. With 5 bases removed from V and 2 bases from J, the gap between germline ends came to 7 bases. Germline lookup yields CDR1 LNHDA and CDR2 SQIVND (reference sequence).